These 31 T cell receptor beta chains were sequenced from one sample in a study of human T cells and chemical hapten exposure. TCRdb redid the calling of the RACE reads with MiXCR, one entry per CDR3 protein. The sample carries 45,000 or so distinct CDR3 sequences, less than 4.5% recorded once. Documented time point: healthy volunteer bleed at 2 weeks. Extraction yielded total RNA from whole blood (unfractionated). The sample consisted of whole blood. The source is a human donor in good health. Some clones in this sample may be carry-over from other donors' samples.

This clonotype was seen many times. This chain links TRBV6-2 or TRBV6-3 with TRBJ2-7; 7 bases match TRBD2. This CDR3 has 14 amino acids. CDR1 is MNHEY and CDR2 is SVGEGT in the germline V gene. The V segment lost 2 bases and the J segment 5 bases; nucleotides outside the gene matches: 6. As DNA, the CDR3 is TGTGCCAGCAGTTACGGCGGGAGCCAGAACGAGCAGTACTTC. Protein sequence: CASSYGGSQNEQYF.

This sequence joins TRBV6-1 and TRBJ2-1; 7 bases map to TRBD2. This CDR3 spans 13 amino acids. V was clipped by 0 bases and J by 12 bases; unmatched bases: 5. Germline loops: CDR1 MNHNS, CDR2 SASEGT. CDR3 sequence: CASSEAAGVGQFF. In DNA form, the CDR3 reads TGTGCCAGCAGTGAAGCGGCGGGGGTTGGGCAGTTCTTC.

This clonotype was counted between two and nine times. This sequence joins TRBV6-6 and TRBJ2-1, with D possibly being TRBD1 or TRBD2 (5 bases each). Germline lookup yields CDR1 MNHNY and CDR2 SVGAGI (reference sequence). The CDR3 is made up of 13 amino acids. The V end was cut by 6 bases, the J end by 6 bases, with 12 bases between. This chain's CDR3 is CASSHGGPNEQFF. The CDR3 bases are TGTGCCAGCAGCCATGGGGGTCCCAATGAGCAGTTCTTC.

This clonotype was detected many times. The chain couples TRBV3-1 to TRBJ2-7; 9 bases line up with TRBD2. The germline V gene has CDR1 LGHDT and CDR2 YNNKEL (reference sequence). Trimming took 2 bases from V and 4 from J; bases not matched to a gene: 3. This CDR3 has 14 residues. This CDR3 is CASSQWLAGYEQYF. In DNA, the CDR3 is TGTGCCAGCAGCCAATGGCTAGCGGGGTACGAGCAGTACTTC.

On this clonotype itself: A single base separates this from a much larger clone, so it may be a read error. The chain is built from TRBV6-6 and TRBJ2-2, with 8 nucleotides matching TRBD1. CDR1 and CDR2 from the germline V gene are MNHNY and SVGAGI (reference sequence). The CDR3 is 14 amino acids. V lost 10 bases to trimming and J lost 1 base; unmatched junction nucleotides: 5. CDR3 sequence: CATTGQENTGELFF. Here the CDR3 DNA reads TGTGCCACCACGGGACAGGAGAACACCGGGGAGCTGTTTTTT.

This clonotype appeared many times. The V gene is TRBV7-2, the J gene TRBJ2-5, with 8 bases lining up with TRBD1. Germline V gene data show CDR1 as SGHTA and CDR2 as FQGNSA. The CDR3 loop spans 16 amino acids. J lost 3 bases, V lost 5 bases, and 11 bases had no gene match. The CDR3 loop is CASSPSDRGVEETQYF. CDR3 nucleotide sequence: TGTGCCAGCAGCCCGAGCGACAGGGGTGTCGAAGAGACCCAGTACTTC.

This clonotype was seen many times. The V call is TRBV7-2, the J call TRBJ1-2, with D perhaps matching TRBD1 (5 bases). The germline V and J ends were trimmed by 5 bases and 6 bases, with 16 bases remaining between them. The CDR3 contains 14 residues. Germline CDR1 and CDR2: SGHTA and FQGNSA. CDR3 nucleotide sequence: TGTGCCAGCAGCCCTCACCTGGGACGGAATGGCTACACCTTC. Translation: CASSPHLGRNGYTF.

This clonotype has at least ten counts. This chain joins TRBV20-1 and TRBJ1-5; D unresolved. V shed 3 bases and J shed 2 bases, with 11 bases lying between them. This CDR3 is 14 amino acids long. Germline V gene lookup returns CDR1 DFQATT and CDR2 SNEGSKA (reference sequence). CDR3 DNA sequence: TGCAGTGCTAGGGGAGGGTTGGGCAATCAGCCCCAGCATTTT. Its protein product is CSARGGLGNQPQHF.

The gene calls are TRBV18 and TRBJ2-1; D call uncertain. With 1 base removed from V and 5 bases from J, the gap between germline ends came to 12 bases. CDR1 is KGHSH, CDR2 LQKENI, per germline. This CDR3 has 15 residues. CDR3 DNA: TGTGCCAGCTCACCACGAACTTCCGAGAACAATGAGCAGTTCTTC. It is translated as CASSPRTSENNEQFF.

This clonotype was observed a handful of times. This chain connects TRBV18 to TRBJ2-3; TRBD2 agrees at 7 bases. The junction had 7 bases not matched to a gene; V was cut back by 2 bases and J by 2 bases. Germline V CDR1 and CDR2: KGHSH, LQKENI. The CDR3 consists of 16 residues. The CDR3 region is CASSPSAGRSTDTQYF. The CDR3 coding sequence is TGTGCCAGCTCACCATCAGCGGGGCGATCCACAGATACGCAGTATTTT. Variable domain in full (rest from reference TRBV18 and TRBJ2-3): NAGVMQNPRHLVRRRGQEARLRCSPMKGHSHVYWYRQLPEEGLKFMVYLQKENIIDESGMPKERFSAEFPKEGPSILRIQQVVRGDSAAYFCASSPSAGRSTDTQYFGPGTRLTVL.

This clonotype appeared many times. V and J are TRBV4-1 and TRBJ2-7; D might be TRBD1 or TRBD2, each matching 5 bases. The CDR3 spans 15 residues. CDR1 MGHRA and CDR2 YSYEKL come from the germline V gene. The germline V and J ends were trimmed by 2 bases and 1 base, with 12 bases remaining between them. The CDR3 protein is CASSQHGTESYEQYF. The CDR3 nucleotides are TGCGCCAGCAGCCAACACGGGACGGAGTCCTACGAGCAGTACTTC.

This clonotype came up many times. The chain combines TRBV29-1 with TRBJ1-1; D gene uncertain. There are 10 residues in the CDR3. Per germline, CDR1 SQVTM and CDR2 ANQGSEA. Between the trimmed V and J ends, which lost 6 bases and 7 bases, there was a span of 9 bases. The CDR3 loop reads CSVAHLEAFF. In nucleotides, the CDR3 is TGCAGCGTGGCTCATCTTGAAGCTTTCTTT.

This clonotype was observed many times. This chain links TRBV10-1 with TRBJ1-1; D gene ambiguous. V gave up 4 bases and J gave up 0 bases, with 3 bases separating them. Germline lookup yields CDR1 WNHNN and CDR2 SYGVQD (reference sequence). The CDR3 is made up of 12 amino acids. Here the CDR3 DNA reads TGCGCCAGCAGTGGAGTGAACACTGAAGCTTTCTTT. It translates to CASSGVNTEAFF.

This clonotype was counted a few times. The chain has TRBV7-2 and TRBJ2-1; TRBD2 agrees at 8 bases. The CDR3 is made up of 15 amino acids. Trimming removed 2 bases from V and 3 bases from J; junction bases left unmatched: 3. Germline V CDR1 and CDR2: SGHTA, FQGNSA. CDR3 DNA: TGTGCCAGCAGCTTATTAGCGGGGAACTACAATGAGCAGTTCTTC. Amino acid sequence: CASSLLAGNYNEQFF.

This clonotype was seen at least ten times. V usage is TRBV11-2 and J usage is TRBJ1-1; unclear D gene. Trimming shortened V by 8 bases and J by 2 bases, and 9 bases separated the two germline ends. The CDR3 is made up of 12 amino acids. Germline CDR1 and CDR2: SGHAT and FQNNGV. CDR3 nucleotides: TGTGCCAGCCTTAACATAAACACTGAAGCTTTCTTT. Protein: CASLNINTEAFF.

This clonotype was found many times. V usage is TRBV12-3 or TRBV12-4 and J usage is TRBJ2-3, with D perhaps TRBD2 (5 bases). This CDR3 has 17 residues. Trimming cost V 8 bases and J 4 bases, with 25 bases left between them. DNA for the CDR3: TGTGCCAGCCCTGGGAAAATGGCGGGTGCTCGCGCAGATACGCAGTATTTT. Its protein product is CASPGKMAGARADTQYF.

There are many counts of this clonotype. The V call is TRBV9, the J call TRBJ1-1; TRBD1 aligns across 10 bases. Trimming cost V 6 bases and J 8 bases; bases outside gene matches: 10. The CDR3 covers 14 residues. CDR1 and CDR2 (germline): SGDLS, YYNGEE. For the CDR3, the DNA is TGTGCCAGCAACGCCGGGACAGGGGCGATGGAAGCTTTCTTT. Amino acid sequence: CASNAGTGAMEAFF.

This clonotype has at least ten counts. This chain joins TRBV3-1 and TRBJ2-3; no clear D. CDR1 is LGHDT, CDR2 YNNKEL, per germline (reference sequence). V was clipped by 0 bases and J by 0 bases, with 22 bases between them. There are 20 residues in the CDR3. For the CDR3, the DNA is TGTGCCAGCAGCCAAGATCTTAAAAGCAGTGCGGTGGATAGCACAGATACGCAGTATTTT. It is translated as CASSQDLKSSAVDSTDTQYF.

The V gene is TRBV5-1, the J gene TRBJ2-3; D might be TRBD2 (5 bases). CDR1 is SGHRS, CDR2 YFSETQ, per germline. This CDR3 contains 16 residues. V was shortened by 0 bases and J by 1 base, with 12 bases between the two germline ends. CDR3 DNA: TGCGCCAGCAGCTTGGACGCGGGCCAGGGCACAGATACGCAGTATTTT. Translating gives CASSLDAGQGTDTQYF.

In this sample, this clonotype turned up many times. The chain uses TRBV20-1 and TRBJ1-2, with a weak D call TRBD1 (5 bases). Germline CDR1 DFQATT, CDR2 SNEGSKA (reference sequence). Trimming shortened V by 3 bases and J by 7 bases, and 9 bases separated the two germline ends. The CDR3 runs to 11 residues. The CDR3 loop reads CSARRGSGYTF. CDR3 sequence (DNA): TGCAGTGCTAGGCGGGGGAGTGGCTACACCTTC.

This clonotype occurred many times. The V call is TRBV12-3 or TRBV12-4, the J call TRBJ1-1; D unclear. This CDR3 has 14 residues. The V and J ends lost 3 bases and 3 bases respectively, with 11 bases between them. This chain's CDR3 is CASSLGGGDTEAFF. CDR3 nucleotides: TGTGCCAGCAGTTTGGGAGGCGGGGACACTGAAGCTTTCTTT.

The chain joins TRBV12-3 or TRBV12-4 to TRBJ2-3; D possibly corresponds to TRBD1 (6 bases). The CDR3 consists of 16 residues. Deletions cut 2 bases from V and 3 bases from J, with 15 bases between. CDR3 DNA: TGTGCCAGCAGTTTATCTACGGGGCAGGGGACAGATACGCAGTATTTT. This translates into CASSLSTGQGTDTQYF.

The gene calls are TRBV18 and TRBJ1-5, with D perhaps TRBD1 (6 bases). Trimming took 0 bases from V and 4 from J, leaving 10 bases between them. Germline-derived CDR1 and CDR2 are KGHSH and LQKENI. This CDR3 is 15 amino acids long. The CDR3 reads CASSPPGAVNQPQHF. CDR3 DNA: TGTGCCAGCTCACCACCGGGGGCAGTTAATCAGCCCCAGCATTTT. Supplemented by reference TRBV18 and TRBJ1-5, the full variable domain reads NAGVMQNPRHLVRRRGQEARLRCSPMKGHSHVYWYRQLPEEGLKFMVYLQKENIIDESGMPKERFSAEFPKEGPSILRIQQVVRGDSAAYFCASSPPGAVNQPQHFGDGTRLSIL.

This clonotype has just a few counts. The chain has TRBV28 and TRBJ2-5; D assignment may be TRBD1 or TRBD2 (5 bases each). The germline V and J ends were trimmed by 7 bases and 1 base, with 28 bases remaining between them. This CDR3 has 19 amino acids. Germline CDR1 MDHEN, CDR2 SYDVKM. The CDR3 DNA sequence: TGTGCCAGCACCTACGCCGAGGGGATCCCCTTTCTAAGCCAAGAGACCCAGTACTTC. It translates to CASTYAEGIPFLSQETQYF. The variable domain in full, completed from reference TRBV28 and TRBJ2-5, reads DVKVTQSSRYLVKRTGEKVFLECVQDMDHENMFWYRQDPGLGLRLIYFSYDVKMKEKGDIPEGYSVSREKKERFSLILESASTNQTSMYLCASTYAEGIPFLSQETQYFGPGTRLLVL.

This clonotype was observed at least ten times. The DNA for the CDR3 is TGTGCCAGCAGCTTAGGATCTAGCGGGATGACTGACGACTTCTCCTACAATGAGCAGTTCTTC. It yields the protein CASSLGSSGMTDDFSYNEQFF. The gene calls are TRBV7-9 and TRBJ2-1; 9 bases line up with TRBD2. From germline, CDR1 is SEHNR and CDR2 FQNEAQ (reference sequence). V was pared by 1 base and J by 0 bases, with 16 bases of the junction left unmatched. The CDR3 covers 21 residues. Together with reference TRBV7-9 and TRBJ2-1, the CDR3 gives the full variable domain: DTGVSQNPRHKITKRGQNVTFRCDPISEHNRLYWYRQTLGQGPEFLTYFQNEAQLEKSRLLSDRFSAERPKGSFSTLEIQRTEQGDSAMYLCASSLGSSGMTDDFSYNEQFFGPGTRLTVL.

There are many counts of this clonotype. The chain couples TRBV20-1 to TRBJ2-7; TRBD1 is a possible D gene (6 bases). The length of the CDR3 is 15 residues. Trimming removed 3 bases from V and 3 bases from J, with 18 bases in between. Per germline, CDR1 DFQATT and CDR2 SNEGSKA (reference sequence). This chain's CDR3 is CSASADSLHDYEQYF. In DNA, the CDR3 is TGCAGTGCTAGCGCGGACAGCCTACATGACTACGAGCAGTACTTC.

This clonotype is medium-sized. The rearrangement joins TRBV28 to TRBJ2-7, with 9 bases fitting TRBD1. This CDR3 comprises 13 residues. The germline V gene encodes CDR1 MDHEN and CDR2 SYDVKM. The V gene end was trimmed by 2 bases and the J gene end by 5 bases; junction bases not matched to a gene: 1. CDR3 DNA: TGTGCCAGCAGTTTAACAGGGGGCAACGAGCAGTACTTC. Protein product: CASSLTGGNEQYF. The full variable domain, with the rest looked up from reference TRBV28 and TRBJ2-7, is DVKVTQSSRYLVKRTGEKVFLECVQDMDHENMFWYRQDPGLGLRLIYFSYDVKMKEKGDIPEGYSVSREKKERFSLILESASTNQTSMYLCASSLTGGNEQYFGPGTRLTVT.

This clonotype was counted at least ten times. The rearrangement uses TRBV20-1 and TRBJ1-1, with unresolved D. V lost 8 bases and J lost 11, with 27 bases in between. The CDR3 loop spans 14 amino acids. CDR1 and CDR2 (germline): DFQATT, SNEGSKA (reference sequence). The CDR3 nucleotides read TGCAGTTCTTCGTCTCGTCTGCAAGAGCGACCCGCTTTCTTT. This encodes CSSSSRLQERPAFF.

This chain joins TRBV5-1 and TRBJ1-4; TRBD1 aligns across 9 bases. This CDR3 is 18 amino acids long. Germline CDR1 and CDR2: SGHRS and YFSETQ. V gave up 4 bases and J gave up 0 bases; unmatched junction bases: 10. In DNA form, the CDR3 reads TGCGCCAGCAGCACTCGACAGGGGGGCACTTCAACTAATGAAAAACTGTTTTTT. As protein: CASSTRQGGTSTNEKLFF.

This clonotype has a handful of counts. The CDR3 nucleotides read TGTGCCAGCAGCCTCATGGACAGGGAACAAGAGACCCAGTACTTC. This encodes CASSLMDREQETQYF. The J gene is TRBJ2-5, the V gene TRBV28; 8 nucleotides agree with TRBD1. The CDR3 covers 15 residues. Germline assignment: CDR1 MDHEN and CDR2 SYDVKM. V dropped 6 bases and J dropped 2; count of bases not matched to a gene: 8.

This clonotype occurred many times. The chain is built from TRBV7-3 and TRBJ2-3, with 8 positions matching TRBD2. The CDR3 is 15 amino acids. Per the germline V gene, CDR1 is SGHTA and CDR2 is FQGTGA. The V gene end was trimmed by 2 bases and the J gene end by 6 bases; junction bases not matched to a gene: 7. This CDR3 reads CASSLLPAGEDTQYF. The DNA for the CDR3 is TGTGCCAGCAGCTTACTCCCAGCGGGAGAGGATACGCAGTATTTT.